Sequencing of this T cell receptor (beta chain) was carried out in a study of technical replicates of blood from several donors. This CDR3 spans 14 amino acids. The V end was cut by 4 bases, the J end by 4 bases, with 13 bases between. Germline CDR1 and CDR2: MDHEN and SYDVKM. Data came from immunoSEQ multiplex PCR; TCRdb stores just in-frame clones and leaves some out. The table lists roughly 12,000 clones, 90% to 95% of them singletons. The sample was PBMCs. The TCR originated in a human donor in good health. The chain combines TRBV28 with TRBJ1-1; TRBD1 might be the D (6 bases). The CDR3 reads CASSYQGGGTEAFF. The CDR3 nucleotides read TGTGCCAGCAGTTATCAGGGAGGGGGCACTGAAGCTTTCTTT.